The T cell receptor (beta chain) described here comes from a study of blood T cell repertoires in COVID-19. Study in general: Collection of acute and convalescent COVID-19 samples took place in the United States, Italy and Spain.

Per the study methods: It was from reference gene primer amplification that nucleated cell counts were estimated. Clones were read by immunoSEQ multiplex PCR, and TCRdb kept only the in-frame ones, dropping some. That table supplies the V and J calls and clone size; D and trimming were determined from the DNA. Of approximately 27,000 clones in the sample, approximately 94% were seen once. Germline trimming cut 4 bases from V and 10 bases from J; bases unmatched to any gene: 5. This CDR3 comprises 13 residues. CDR1 MGHDK and CDR2 SYGVNS come from the germline V gene. The rearrangement joins TRBV25-1 to TRBJ2-1; 9 nucleotides match TRBD1. The specimen sequenced was peripheral blood. This receptor was obtained from a human donor with active COVID-19. The donor label of this sample is uncertain. The CDR3 reads CASSARTGVEQFF. The CDR3 bases are TGTGCCAGCAGTGCAAGGACAGGGGTCGAGCAGTTCTTC.